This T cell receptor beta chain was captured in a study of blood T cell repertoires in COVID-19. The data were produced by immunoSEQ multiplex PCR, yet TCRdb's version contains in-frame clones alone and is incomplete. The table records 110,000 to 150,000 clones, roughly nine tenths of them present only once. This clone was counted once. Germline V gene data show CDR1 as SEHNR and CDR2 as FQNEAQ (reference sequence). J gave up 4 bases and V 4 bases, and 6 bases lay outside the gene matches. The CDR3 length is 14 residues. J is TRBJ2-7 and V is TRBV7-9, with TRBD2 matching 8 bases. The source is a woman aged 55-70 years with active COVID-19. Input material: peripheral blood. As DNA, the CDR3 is TGTGCCAGCAGCTCCGCGGGGGGCGGGTACGAGCAGTACTTC. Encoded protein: CASSSAGGGYEQYF.